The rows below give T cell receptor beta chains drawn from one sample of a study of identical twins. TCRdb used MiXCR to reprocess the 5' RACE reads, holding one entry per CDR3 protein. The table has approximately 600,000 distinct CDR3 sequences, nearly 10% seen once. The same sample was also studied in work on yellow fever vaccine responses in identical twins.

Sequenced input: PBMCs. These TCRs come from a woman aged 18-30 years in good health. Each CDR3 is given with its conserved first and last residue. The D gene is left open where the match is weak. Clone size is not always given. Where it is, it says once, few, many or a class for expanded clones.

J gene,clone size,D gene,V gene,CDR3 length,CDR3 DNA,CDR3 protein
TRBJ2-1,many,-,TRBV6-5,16,TGTGCCAGCAGTTCGCGGAGCGGTAGCCCCTCCCATGAGCAGTTCTTC,CASSSRSGSPSHEQFF
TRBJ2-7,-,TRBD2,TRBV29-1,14,TGCAGCGCTGCTCTGACTAGCAGCCCCCGCGAGCAGTACTTC,CSAALTSSPREQYF
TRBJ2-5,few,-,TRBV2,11,TGTGCCAGCAGTGTATCAGAGACCCAGTACTTC,CASSVSETQYF
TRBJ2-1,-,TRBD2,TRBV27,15,TGTGCCAGCAGTGTTCGGGGGGGCCAGGCTAATGAGCAGTTCTTC,CASSVRGGQANEQFF
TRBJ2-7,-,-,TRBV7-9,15,TGTGCCAGCAGCCCCCCTGGTAGGGTAACCGACGAGCAGTACTTC,CASSPPGRVTDEQYF
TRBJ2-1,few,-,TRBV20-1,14,TGCAGTGCTGAAGCCGTTTTAGCGAACAATGAGCAGTTCTTC,CSAEAVLANNEQFF
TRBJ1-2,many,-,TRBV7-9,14,TGTGCCAGCAGTTCAGGGGAAGCTAACTATGGCTACACCTTC,CASSSGEANYGYTF
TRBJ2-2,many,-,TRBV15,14,TGTGCCACCAGCAGAGATCTAAACACCGGGGAGCTGTTTTTT,CATSRDLNTGELFF
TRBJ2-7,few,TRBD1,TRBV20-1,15,TGCAGTGCTAGAGCCTCAACAGGGGTCGGGCACGAGCAGTACTTC,CSARASTGVGHEQYF
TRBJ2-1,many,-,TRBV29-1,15,TGCAGCGTTGCAGGTAGCGGAAGCTCCTACAATGAGCAGTTCTTC,CSVAGSGSSYNEQFF
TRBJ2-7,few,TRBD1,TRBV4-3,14,TGCGCCAGCAGCCAAGTTGTAGGGACAGTCGAGCAGTACTTC,CASSQVVGTVEQYF
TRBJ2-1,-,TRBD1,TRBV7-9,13,TGTGCCAGCGGGACAGCTGACATCAATGAGCAGTTCTTC,CASGTADINEQFF
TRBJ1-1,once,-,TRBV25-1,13,TGTGCCAGCAGTGCGGGGGGCGCCACTAAAGCTTTCTTT,CASSAGGATKAFF
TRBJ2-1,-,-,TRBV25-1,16,TGTGCCAGCACCGAGGGTGGGGGAGTGTTGTACAATGAGCAGTTCTTC,CASTEGGGVLYNEQFF
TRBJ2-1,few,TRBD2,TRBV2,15,TGTGCCAGCACCTCTGAAGCGGGAGTGTTTAATGAGCAGTTCTTC,CASTSEAGVFNEQFF
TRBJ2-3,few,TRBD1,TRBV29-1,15,TGCAGCGCGGGGACAGGGGGCATGGGCACAGATACGCAGTATTTT,CSAGTGGMGTDTQYF
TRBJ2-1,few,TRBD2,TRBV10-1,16,TGCGCCAGCAGTGAGTCGACTAGCGGGCCCAGACATGAGCAGTTCTTC,CASSESTSGPRHEQFF
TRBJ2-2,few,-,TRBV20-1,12,TGCAGTGCTAGGGGGGAGCCCGGGGAGCTGTTTTTT,CSARGEPGELFF
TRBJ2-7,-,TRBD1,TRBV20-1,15,TGCAGTGCTACCCCTAGGGACAGAGTAATCTACGAGCAGTACTTC,CSATPRDRVIYEQYF
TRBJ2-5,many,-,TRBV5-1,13,TGCGCCAGCAGATGGACAGACCAAGAGACCCAGTACTTC,CASRWTDQETQYF
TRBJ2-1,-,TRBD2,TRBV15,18,TGTGCCACCAGCAGACTCAACGGACTAGCGGAGCCCAGGGGGGAGCAGTTCTTC,CATSRLNGLAEPRGEQFF
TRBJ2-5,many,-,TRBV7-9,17,TGTGCCAGCAGCTTAGGGCGCAGGGTTAGTCCACAAGAGACCCAGTACTTC,CASSLGRRVSPQETQYF
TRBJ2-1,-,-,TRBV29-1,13,TGCAGCGTCGCTAGTTACGTTGGGAATGAGCAGTTCTTC,CSVASYVGNEQFF
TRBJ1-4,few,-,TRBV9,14,TGTGCCAGCAGCGTAGATGGGGTTAATGAAAAACTGTTTTTT,CASSVDGVNEKLFF
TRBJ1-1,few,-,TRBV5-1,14,TGCGCCAGCAGCTTGGCTGATGGGGCGGGTGAAGCTTTCTTT,CASSLADGAGEAFF
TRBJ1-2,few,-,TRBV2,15,TGTGCCAGCACCCCGAGCTGGGGGGACGGGATCGGCTACACCTTC,CASTPSWGDGIGYTF
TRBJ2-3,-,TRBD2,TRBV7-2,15,TGTGCCAGCAGCGGAGCGGGGTATGGAACAGATACGCAGTATTTT,CASSGAGYGTDTQYF
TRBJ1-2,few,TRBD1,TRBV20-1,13,TGCAGTGCAACCCCGGGACAGTGGTATGGCTACACCTTC,CSATPGQWYGYTF
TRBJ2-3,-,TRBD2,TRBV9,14,TGTGCCAGCAGCGTAGGGGGGGGGATGGATACGCAGTATTTT,CASSVGGGMDTQYF
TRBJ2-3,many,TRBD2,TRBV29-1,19,TGCAGCGTTGAAGAGAGAGGACTAGCGGGAGGGCCTTGGGGAGATACGCAGTATTTT,CSVEERGLAGGPWGDTQYF
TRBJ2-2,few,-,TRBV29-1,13,TGCAGCGTTGATGAGACAGCCACCGGGGAGCTGTTTTTT,CSVDETATGELFF
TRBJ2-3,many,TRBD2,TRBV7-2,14,TGTGCCAGCAGCTTACGAGGGAGGGCAGATACGCAGTATTTT,CASSLRGRADTQYF
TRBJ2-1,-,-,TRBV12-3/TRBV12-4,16,TGTGCCAGCAGCCCTTTAATACAACTAGCCGGGAATGAGCAGTTCTTC,CASSPLIQLAGNEQFF
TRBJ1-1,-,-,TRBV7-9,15,TGTGCCAGCAGCTCCGGGACGGACAAGAACACTGAAGCTTTCTTT,CASSSGTDKNTEAFF
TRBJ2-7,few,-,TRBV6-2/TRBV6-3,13,TGTGCCAGCAGTTACGATGTCTCCTACGAGCAGTACTTC,CASSYDVSYEQYF
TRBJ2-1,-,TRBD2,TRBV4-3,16,TGCGCCAGCAGCCAAGATCTAGCGGGAGTAACCAATGAGCAGTTCTTC,CASSQDLAGVTNEQFF
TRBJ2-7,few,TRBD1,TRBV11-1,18,TGTGCCAGCAGCTCAGAATTGCCGGGACAGAGACGAACCTACGAGCAGTACTTC,CASSSELPGQRRTYEQYF
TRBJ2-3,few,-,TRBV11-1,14,TGTGCCAGCAGACGAGATTCCCGGGACCATACCTTCCATTTT,CASRRDSRDHTFHF
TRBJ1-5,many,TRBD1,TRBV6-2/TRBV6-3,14,TGTGCCAGCAGTGAGACAGGGGAGTATCAGCCCCAGCATTTT,CASSETGEYQPQHF
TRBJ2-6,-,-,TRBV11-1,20,TGTGCCAGCAGCTTAGCGTCTGGGCAGCTAGGTTACTCTGGGGCCAACGTCCTGACTTTC,CASSLASGQLGYSGANVLTF
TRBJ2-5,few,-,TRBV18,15,TGTGCCAGCTCACCAGACAGGAGTGCCGGGGAGACCCAGTACTTC,CASSPDRSAGETQYF
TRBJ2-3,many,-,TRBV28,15,TGTGCCAGCACCAAAATGCCGGATTTCACAGATACGCAGTATTTT,CASTKMPDFTDTQYF
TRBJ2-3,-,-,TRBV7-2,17,TGTGCCAGCAGCCTTCCGATGGGACGGACTAGCACAGATACGCAGTATTTT,CASSLPMGRTSTDTQYF